This T cell receptor (beta chain) appears in the sequencing data of a study of glioma-infiltrating T cells. Using RNA template, CDR3s of TCR alpha and beta were amplified with iRepertoire arm-PCR. TCRdb analysed the multiplex PCR reads with MiXCR anew, one entry per CDR3 protein. The sample lists some 90,000 distinct CDR3 sequences, 35% to 45% occurring once. This clonotype was seen ten or more times. Its antigen is undetermined. Study-wide results and caveats: Only very few CDR3 sequences appeared in both tissue and blood.

V lost 5 bases and J 2 bases, leaving 13 bases between the germline ends. The length of the CDR3 is 14 residues. The germline V gene has CDR1 SEHNR and CDR2 FQNEAQ (reference sequence). This sequence originates from a human donor with low-grade glioma or glioblastoma, undergoing nonglioma brain surgery, or in good health (not recorded which). The genes are TRBV7-9 and TRBJ2-7; D uncertain. The sequenced material came from glioma tissue, nonneoplastic brain tissue, or PBMCs (not recorded which). CDR3 sequence reads: CASSLEPSTYEQYF. CDR3 sequence (DNA): TGTGCCAGCAGCCTAGAACCCTCTACCTACGAGCAGTACTTC.